These 16 T cell receptor beta chains originate from one sample sequenced in a study of human T cells and chemical hapten exposure. The time point here: patch test 3, about 24 weeks after DPC sensitization. Sample treatment: therapeutic diphenylcyclopropenone sensitization with weekly scalp DPC. TCRdb processed the RACE reads anew with MiXCR; each CDR3 protein has one entry. The table records more than 100,000 distinct CDR3 sequences, approximately 10% of them present only once. Here the sequenced sample was whole blood, taken in connection with sensitization to the hapten diphenylcyclopropenone (DPC). The receptors come from a woman in her forties or fifties with alopecia areata. Some clones in this sample may be carry-over from other donors' samples.

This clonotype was detected many times. The rearrangement joins TRBV5-1 to TRBJ2-7; D may be TRBD1 (6 bases). Trimming took 3 bases from V and 0 from J, leaving 13 bases between them. CDR1 and CDR2 from the germline V gene are SGHRS and YFSETQ. The CDR3 loop spans 15 amino acids. CDR3: CASSWDISSSYEQYF. The DNA for the CDR3 is TGCGCCAGCAGCTGGGACATTTCGAGCTCCTACGAGCAGTACTTC.

The table lists this clonotype with many counts. The chain recombines TRBV12-5 with TRBJ2-3, with D possibly TRBD2 on 6 matching bases. Germline CDR1 reads LGHNT; CDR2 reads FRNRAP. CDR3 size: 14 residues. V lost 5 bases to trimming and J lost 10 bases, with 19 bases between them. CDR3 sequence (DNA): TGTGCTAGTGGTGCCTCGGGCGGGGCTCGCGCGCAGTATTTT. Its protein is CASGASGGARAQYF. The variable domain in full, completed from reference TRBV12-5 and TRBJ2-3, reads DARVTQTPRHKVTEMGQEVTMRCQPILGHNTVFWYRQTMMQGLELLAYFRNRAPLDDSGMPKDRFSAEMPDATLATLKIQPSEPRDSAVYFCASGASGGARAQYFGPGTRLTVL.

This clonotype has just a few counts. This sequence joins TRBV12-3 or TRBV12-4 and TRBJ1-1; D is uncertain. This CDR3 has 14 amino acids. V was trimmed by 2 bases and J by 5 bases, leaving 12 bases between them. Here the CDR3 reads CASSLNSLLTEAFF. The CDR3 DNA is TGTGCCAGCAGTTTAAATTCTTTGCTAACTGAAGCTTTCTTT.

This clonotype was detected only a few times. V is TRBV14 and J is TRBJ2-3, with TRBD2 identical over 7 bases. CDR1 is SGHDN, CDR2 FVKESK, per germline. This CDR3 comprises 13 residues. After removal of 4 bases from V and 12 bases from J, the junction contained 10 bases not matched to a gene. CDR3 protein: CASSLTVGTTQYF. The CDR3 DNA reads as TGTGCCAGCAGCCTAACCGTCGGGACTACTCAGTATTTT.

The V call is TRBV7-2, the J call TRBJ1-4; 10 bases fit TRBD1. The CDR3 length is 17 residues. Germline V gene sequence: CDR1 SGHTA, CDR2 FQGNSA. The ends lost 1 base at V and 4 bases at J; junction bases unmatched: 6. CDR3 DNA: TGTGCCAGCAGCTTAGTAGGACAGGGGGTTGTTAATGAAAAACTGTTTTTT. The encoded protein is CASSLVGQGVVNEKLFF.

The chain has TRBV5-1 and TRBJ2-1, with 9 bases that match TRBD1. This CDR3 is built from 14 residues. Per germline, CDR1 SGHRS and CDR2 YFSETQ. V was pared by 4 bases and J by 9 bases, with 8 bases of the junction left unmatched. The chain's CDR3 is CASSQGTGSGEQFF. The CDR3 DNA follows: TGCGCCAGCAGCCAGGGGACAGGGTCAGGTGAGCAGTTCTTC.

Only a few counts were recorded for this clonotype. The V call is TRBV7-3, the J call TRBJ1-1, with TRBD1 matching 8 bases. The CDR3 is 15 residues long. The V gene's germline CDR1 is SGHTA and CDR2 FQGTGA. Trimming cost V 5 bases and J 6 bases; bases outside gene matches: 11. The CDR3 reads CASSPTTGDGAEAFF. The CDR3 DNA sequence: TGTGCCAGCAGCCCGACGACAGGGGATGGGGCTGAAGCTTTCTTT.

This clonotype was observed a few times. The CDR3 sequence is CASSQSRTGREAFF. The CDR3 coding sequence is TGTGCCAGCTCACAAAGTCGGACAGGGCGCGAAGCTTTCTTT. The J gene is TRBJ1-1, the V gene TRBV18; 8 positions match TRBD1. The V gene end was trimmed by 4 bases and the J gene end by 8 bases; junction bases not matched to a gene: 9. Germline assignment: CDR1 KGHSH and CDR2 LQKENI. The CDR3 runs to 14 residues.

This clonotype has ten or more counts. The J gene is TRBJ2-3, the V gene TRBV20-1, with TRBD2 matching 13 bases. CDR1 DFQATT and CDR2 SNEGSKA come from the germline V gene (reference sequence). The junction had 9 bases not matched to a gene; V was cut back by 4 bases and J by 5 bases. The CDR3 extends over 16 amino acids. The CDR3 nucleotides read TGCAGTGCTACCCCCACTAGCGGGGGGGGAGGAGATACGCAGTATTTT. Its translation: CSATPTSGGGGDTQYF.

This clonotype has ten or more counts. The rearrangement links TRBV15 to TRBJ2-1; D gene unclear. Trimming pared 5 bases from V and 3 bases from J, leaving 5 bases between. The CDR3 contains 12 residues. CDR1 is LNHNV and CDR2 is YYDKDF in the germline V gene (reference sequence). Written as DNA, the CDR3 is TGTGCCACCAGCTCCAGCTACAATGAGCAGTTCTTC. Translating gives CATSSSYNEQFF.

A few counts support this clonotype. The chain couples TRBV12-3 or TRBV12-4 to TRBJ2-1; the D is unclear. The length of the CDR3 is 12 residues. V lost 5 bases to trimming and J lost 8 bases, with 10 bases between them. The CDR3 here is CASSRAIHEQFF. CDR3 nucleotides: TGTGCCAGCAGTCGCGCTATCCATGAGCAGTTCTTC.

This clonotype was detected a few times. The chain links TRBV6-5 to TRBJ1-1, with D uncertain. CDR1 and CDR2 (germline): MNHEY, SVGAGI. V lost 0 bases, J lost 7 bases, and 9 bases lay in between. CDR3 length: 13 amino acids. The CDR3 DNA reads as TGTGCCAGCAGTTACTCGGGCAGGAATGAAGCTTTCTTT. Protein product: CASSYSGRNEAFF.

The table lists this clonotype with a few counts. The chain carries TRBV12-3 or TRBV12-4 and TRBJ2-7, with D perhaps being TRBD1 or TRBD2 (5 bases each). There are 16 residues in the CDR3. V was shortened by 4 bases and J by 5 bases, with 21 bases between the two germline ends. In nucleotides, the CDR3 is TGTGCCAGCAGTTCTATTATGGGGGACCCGAGTCACGAGCAGTACTTC. Translating gives CASSSIMGDPSHEQYF.

This clonotype was seen ten or more times. The genes are TRBV24-1 and TRBJ2-1; D not certain. Germline CDR1 KGHDR, CDR2 SFDVKD. This CDR3 spans 11 amino acids. Trimming removed 9 bases at V and 9 bases at J, with 11 bases between. The DNA for the CDR3 is TGTGCCACCCAGCGTGCGCTTGAGCAGTTCTTC. As protein: CATQRALEQFF.

This clonotype was found a few times. The chain uses TRBV5-5 and TRBJ2-3; D is unresolved. The V end was cut by 0 bases, the J end by 1 base, with 6 bases between. This CDR3 is 14 amino acids long. From germline, CDR1 is SGHKS and CDR2 YYEKEE (reference sequence). The CDR3 DNA is TGTGCCAGCAGCTTGGACTTCCGCACAGATACGCAGTATTTT. Translated, it gives CASSLDFRTDTQYF.

This clonotype was picked up a small number of times. The J gene is TRBJ1-5, the V gene TRBV6-2 or TRBV6-3; TRBD1 is a possible D gene (6 bases). The germline CDR1 and CDR2 sequences are MNHEY and SVGEGT. V was shortened by 2 bases and J by 1 base, with 9 bases between the two germline ends. CDR3 size: 15 residues. CDR3 residues: CASSYVQGSNQPQHF. CDR3 DNA: TGTGCCAGCAGTTACGTACAGGGAAGCAATCAGCCCCAGCATTTT.